The TCR beta chain under discussion was sequenced for a study of T cell responses to AZD1222 COVID-19 vaccine. CDR3 length equals 16 residues. Germline V gene data show CDR1 as SGHNT and CDR2 as YYREEE (reference sequence). V was shortened by 4 bases and J by 4 bases, with 20 bases between the two germline ends. Profiled with immunoSEQ multiplex PCR; TCRdb holds only in-frame clones, not every one. The sample includes 70,000 to 95,000 clones, about 90% of them seen just once. This rearrangement joins TRBV5-4 to TRBJ1-2, with D perhaps matching TRBD1 (6 bases). This sample comprised peripheral blood, obtained 28 days after the second AZD1222 dose. This TCR was recovered from an adult who received the AZD1222 COVID-19 vaccine. The CDR3 DNA follows: TGTGCCAGCAGCGGGACACAGGGATCGACGAGCTATGGCTACACCTTC. It specifies CASSGTQGSTSYGYTF.